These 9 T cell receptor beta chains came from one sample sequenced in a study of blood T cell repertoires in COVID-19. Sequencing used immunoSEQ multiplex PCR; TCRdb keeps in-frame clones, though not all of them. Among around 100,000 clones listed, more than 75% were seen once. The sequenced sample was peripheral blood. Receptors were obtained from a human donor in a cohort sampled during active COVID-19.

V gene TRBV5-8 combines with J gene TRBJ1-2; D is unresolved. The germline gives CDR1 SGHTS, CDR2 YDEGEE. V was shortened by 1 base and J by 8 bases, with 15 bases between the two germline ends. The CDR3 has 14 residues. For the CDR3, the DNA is TGTGCCAGCAGCTTGCTGTCCGGGTTTACAGGCTACACCTTC. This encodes CASSLLSGFTGYTF.

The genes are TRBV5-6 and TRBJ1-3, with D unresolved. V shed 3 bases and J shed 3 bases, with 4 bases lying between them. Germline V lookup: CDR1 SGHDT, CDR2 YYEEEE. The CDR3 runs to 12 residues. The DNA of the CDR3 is TGTGCCAGCAGCTCAGGTGGAAACACCATATATTTT. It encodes CASSSGGNTIYF.

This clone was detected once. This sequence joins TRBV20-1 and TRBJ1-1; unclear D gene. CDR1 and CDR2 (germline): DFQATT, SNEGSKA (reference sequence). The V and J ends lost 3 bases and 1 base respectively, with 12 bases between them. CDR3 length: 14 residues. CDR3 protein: CSASSQVKNTEAFF. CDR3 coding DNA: TGCAGTGCTAGTAGTCAGGTTAAGAACACTGAAGCTTTCTTT.

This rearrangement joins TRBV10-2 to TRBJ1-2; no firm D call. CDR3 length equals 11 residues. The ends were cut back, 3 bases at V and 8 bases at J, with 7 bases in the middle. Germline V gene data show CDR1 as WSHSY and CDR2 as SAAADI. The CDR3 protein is CASSEREGYTF. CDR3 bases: TGCGCCAGCAGTGAAAGGGAGGGCTACACCTTC.

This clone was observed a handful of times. This chain's CDR3 is CASSLTDTGELFF. As DNA, the CDR3 is TGTGCCAGCAGTTTAACGGACACCGGGGAGCTGTTTTTT. This chain uses TRBV12-3 or TRBV12-4 with TRBJ2-2; unclear D gene. V was pared by 2 bases and J by 3 bases, with 4 bases between. CDR3 length: 13 amino acids.

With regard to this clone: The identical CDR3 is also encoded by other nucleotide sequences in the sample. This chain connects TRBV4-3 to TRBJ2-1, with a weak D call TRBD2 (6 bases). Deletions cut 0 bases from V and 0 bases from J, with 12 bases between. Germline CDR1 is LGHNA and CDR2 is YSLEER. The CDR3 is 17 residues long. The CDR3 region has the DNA TGCGCCAGCAGCCAAGATCCTCGGGGGAGCTCCTACAATGAGCAGTTCTTC. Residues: CASSQDPRGSSYNEQFF.

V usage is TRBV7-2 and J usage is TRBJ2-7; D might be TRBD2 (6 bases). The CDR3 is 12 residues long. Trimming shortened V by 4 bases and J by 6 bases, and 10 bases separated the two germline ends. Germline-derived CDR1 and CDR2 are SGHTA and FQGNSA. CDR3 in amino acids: CASSSWRGEQYF. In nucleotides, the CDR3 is TGTGCCAGCAGCTCCTGGCGGGGCGAGCAGTACTTC.

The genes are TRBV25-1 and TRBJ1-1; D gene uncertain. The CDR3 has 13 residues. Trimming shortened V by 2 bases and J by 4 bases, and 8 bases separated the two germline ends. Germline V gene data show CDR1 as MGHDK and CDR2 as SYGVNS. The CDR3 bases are TGTGCCAGCAGTGAAGTGGCATCCACTGAAGCTTTCTTT. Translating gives CASSEVASTEAFF.

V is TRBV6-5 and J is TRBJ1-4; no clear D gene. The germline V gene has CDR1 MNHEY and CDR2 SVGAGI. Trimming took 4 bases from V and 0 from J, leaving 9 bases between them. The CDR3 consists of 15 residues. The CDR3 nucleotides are TGTGCCAGCAGTTTTACGACTACAACTAATGAAAAACTGTTTTTT. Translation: CASSFTTTTNEKLFF.